This paragraph covers one T cell receptor (beta chain) sequence. Source study methods: From reference gene primer amplification, estimates of nucleated cell counts were derived. Produced via immunoSEQ multiplex PCR; TCRdb's table is partial and in-frame only. V and J calls and clone size are given by that table; D and trimming were obtained from the DNA. The table records 250,000 to 350,000 clones, around 85% of them present only once. V lost 5 bases and J lost 5; bases outside the gene matches: 4. This CDR3 contains 15 residues. CDR1 is MNHNS, CDR2 SASEGT, per germline. Enrolled during active infection, Seattle patients were then followed longitudinally. These data belong to a study of blood T cell repertoires in COVID-19. Study summary: Acute-phase and convalescent COVID-19 samples originated in the United States, Italy and Spain. T cells, B-cell-depleted T cells, or PBMCs supplied cDNA or gDNA.

This receptor was obtained from a human donor with COVID-19, enrolled during active disease. The donor label of this sample is uncertain. This chain joins TRBV6-1 and TRBJ1-6; 9 bases are a match to TRBD1. The sequenced sample was peripheral blood. CDR3 sequence: CASSTRTGDNSPLHF. DNA of the CDR3: TGTGCCAGCAGTACCCGGACAGGGGATAATTCACCCCTCCACTTT.